This T cell receptor beta chain was documented in a study of OX40 agonist ivuxolimab in advanced cancers. For the study at large: Two cutaneous melanoma patients and one hepatocellular carcinoma patient, three in all, had partial responses.

This clone has only one observation. The antigen is undetermined. Produced via immunoSEQ multiplex PCR; TCRdb's table is partial and in-frame only. The sample has under 85,000 clones, around 94% seen once. Whole-study findings and limits: At 0.1 to 3.0 mg/kg, CD4+ and CD8+ blood T cells expanded clonally by week 6.

Germline V gene lookup returns CDR1 SGHTA and CDR2 FQGNSA. V was clipped by 5 bases and J by 1 base, with 8 bases between them. This CDR3 has 13 residues. The clonotype comes from an adult with an advanced solid tumor such as melanoma, head and neck, liver or kidney cancer. J is TRBJ1-2 and V is TRBV7-2, with D uncertain. Sequenced here: CD4+ or CD8+ T cells sorted from blood, sampled in a trial of the OX40 agonist ivuxolimab. The CDR3 protein is CASSPTRNYGYTF. The CDR3 DNA is TGTGCCAGCAGCCCCACACGTAACTATGGCTACACCTTC.